The 17 T cell receptor beta chains below come from one sample, sequenced in a study of blood T cell repertoires in COVID-19. Profiled with immunoSEQ multiplex PCR; TCRdb holds only in-frame clones, not every one. The sample yields approximately 99,000 clones, 88% seen once. The sequenced material came from peripheral blood. Receptor source: a human donor in a cohort sampled during active COVID-19.

The genes are TRBV9 and TRBJ2-2, with D hard to call. CDR3 length equals 14 residues. Per germline, CDR1 SGDLS and CDR2 YYNGEE. Trimming removed 0 bases from V and 5 bases from J, with 8 bases in between. CDR3 sequence (DNA): TGTGCCAGCAGCGTAGCTACCGGGACCGGGGAGCTGTTTTTT. It translates to CASSVATGTGELFF.

V usage is TRBV10-1 and J usage is TRBJ2-7; 8 nucleotides line up with TRBD1. The length of the CDR3 is 16 residues. The germline gives CDR1 WNHNN, CDR2 SYGVQD (reference sequence). Trimming at V came to 0 bases and at J to 4 bases, leaving 8 bases not matched to a gene. CDR3 DNA: TGCGCCAGCAGTGAGTCGGGTAGGCAGGGGGCTTACGAGCAGTACTTC. Encoded protein: CASSESGRQGAYEQYF.

V is TRBV27 and J is TRBJ2-3; D is uncertain. Deletions cut 3 bases from V and 5 bases from J, with 9 bases between. This CDR3 has 13 residues. Germline loops: CDR1 MNHEY, CDR2 SMNVEV (reference sequence). The CDR3 bases are TGTGCCAGCAGTTTCGTTGAGGAAGATACGCAGTATTTT. It encodes CASSFVEEDTQYF.

This clone has a single count. This chain joins TRBV29-1 and TRBJ2-5; the D gene is possibly TRBD1 (6 bases). The CDR3 extends over 17 amino acids. Germline V gene data show CDR1 as SQVTM and CDR2 as ANQGSEA. Trimming took off 1 base at V and 1 base at J, with 19 bases between the two ends. The CDR3 bases are TGCAGCGTTGAAGTTGGCCAGGGGTGGGCTGGCCAAGAGACCCAGTACTTC. This encodes CSVEVGQGWAGQETQYF.

Written as DNA, the CDR3 is TGTGCCAGCAGAAACCAGGGGGAGAGCTCCTACGAGCAGTACTTC. Translated, it gives CASRNQGESSYEQYF. The V gene is TRBV7-9, the J gene TRBJ2-7; 7 nucleotides agree with TRBD1. CDR3 size: 15 residues. V lost 6 bases, J lost 0 bases, and 8 bases stayed unmatched. Germline assignment: CDR1 SEHNR and CDR2 FQNEAQ (reference sequence). Full variable domain (missing parts from reference TRBV7-9 and TRBJ2-7): DTGVSQNPRHKITKRGQNVTFRCDPISEHNRLYWYRQTLGQGPEFLTYFQNEAQLEKSRLLSDRFSAERPKGSFSTLEIQRTEQGDSAMYLCASRNQGESSYEQYFGPGTRLTVT.

Worth noting for this clone: Relative to the germline gene, one junction end is altered; a read error may explain this. The chain recombines TRBV6-1 with TRBJ2-6; either TRBD1 or TRBD2 may supply D (5 bases each). Per germline, CDR1 MNHNS and CDR2 SASEGT. The CDR3 has 15 residues. The CDR3 region is CASCEGSSGANVLTF. As DNA, the CDR3 is TGTGCCAGCTGTGAGGGGAGCTCTGGGGCCAACGTCCTGACTTTC.

The chain has TRBV6-6 and TRBJ2-3; maybe TRBD2 (5 bases). The length of the CDR3 is 16 residues. Germline CDR1 is MNHNY and CDR2 is SVGAGI (reference sequence). With 2 bases removed from V and 0 bases from J, the gap between germline ends came to 12 bases. The CDR3 here is CASSYPSGSSTDTQYF. The DNA for the CDR3 is TGTGCCAGCAGTTACCCGAGCGGCTCTAGCACAGATACGCAGTATTTT.

This chain joins TRBV5-6 and TRBJ2-7, with TRBD2 as a possible D gene (5 bases). This CDR3 is built from 15 residues. The V end lost 3 bases, the J end lost 7 bases, and 20 bases lay between the germline ends. Germline assignment: CDR1 SGHDT and CDR2 YYEEEE. The CDR3 region is CASSYYVLGYGEQYF. The CDR3 DNA is TGTGCCAGCAGCTACTACGTACTAGGATATGGAGAGCAGTACTTC.

The chain recombines TRBV5-1 with TRBJ2-5; 9 nucleotides align to TRBD1. Looked up from germline, CDR1 is SGHRS and CDR2 is YFSETQ. V shed 4 bases and J 5 bases; nucleotides not matched to a gene: 6. CDR3 length: 14 residues. The CDR3 DNA is TGCGCCAGCAGCAAAGGACAGGGGTTGGAGACCCAGTACTTC. Its translation: CASSKGQGLETQYF.

This clone came up once. The chain is built from TRBV14 and TRBJ2-3; 10 bases match TRBD2. The V gene's germline CDR1 is SGHDN and CDR2 FVKESK. The CDR3 is 17 residues long. V trimming: 4 bases; J trimming: 3 bases; junction bases outside the gene matches: 10. CDR3 in DNA: TGTGCCAGCAGCCCGTGGGAAGCGGGGGGGCCAACAGATACGCAGTATTTT. Its translation: CASSPWEAGGPTDTQYF. Full variable domain (remainder filled in from reference TRBV14 and TRBJ2-3): EAGVTQFPSHSVIEKGQTVTLRCDPISGHDNLYWYRRVMGKEIKFLLHFVKESKQDESGMPNNRFLAERTGGTYSTLKVQPAELEDSGVYFCASSPWEAGGPTDTQYFGPGTRLTVL.

The chain carries TRBV5-6 and TRBJ2-7; TRBD1 aligns across 9 bases. CDR1 is SGHDT and CDR2 is YYEEEE in the germline V gene. The V and J ends lost 4 bases and 2 bases, in that order; junction bases with no gene match: 10. This CDR3 has 16 amino acids. The CDR3 here is CASSAEGTGSTYEQYF. In DNA, the CDR3 is TGTGCCAGCAGCGCCGAGGGGACAGGGAGTACCTACGAGCAGTACTTC.

This sequence joins TRBV6-5 and TRBJ1-2; no definite D call. The CDR3 sequence is 14 residues long. Germline lookup yields CDR1 MNHEY and CDR2 SVGAGI. V shed 6 bases and J shed 0 bases, with 11 bases lying between them. The CDR3 DNA sequence: TGTGCCAGCAGGGCAAGTTCCGCTAACTATGGCTACACCTTC. Encoded protein: CASRASSANYGYTF.

This chain connects TRBV7-9 to TRBJ2-7; weak D call: TRBD1 (6 bases). V was trimmed by 5 bases and J by 6 bases, leaving 14 bases between them. Germline V gene sequence: CDR1 SEHNR, CDR2 FQNEAQ (reference sequence). This CDR3 has 13 amino acids. CDR3 amino acids: CASSRMGAGEQYF. The CDR3 region has the DNA TGTGCCAGCAGCCGCATGGGGGCGGGCGAGCAGTACTTC.

This clone has a single count. Other DNA sequences in the same sample also yield this CDR3. This chain uses TRBV10-3 with TRBJ2-5; 7 nucleotides align to TRBD1. Germline V gives CDR1 ENHRY, CDR2 SYGVKD. The junction had 16 bases not matched to a gene; V was cut back by 4 bases and J by 5 bases. The CDR3 is made up of 17 amino acids. The CDR3 sequence is CAISGSLLGPRGETQYF. Here the CDR3 DNA reads TGTGCCATCAGTGGGTCACTGTTAGGCCCCAGGGGGGAGACCCAGTACTTC.

The CDR3: CASSRGITANYGYTF. In DNA, the CDR3 is TGTGCCAGCAGTCGGGGGATCACGGCTAACTATGGCTACACCTTC. This rearrangement joins TRBV6-5 to TRBJ1-2; tentative D call: TRBD1 (5 bases). Germline loops: CDR1 MNHEY, CDR2 SVGAGI. Trimming removed 5 bases at V and 0 bases at J, with 13 bases between. The CDR3 consists of 15 residues.

J is TRBJ2-2 and V is TRBV12-3 or TRBV12-4; TRBD1 aligns across 7 bases. This CDR3 is 13 amino acids long. The junction had 9 bases not matched to a gene; V was cut back by 10 bases and J by 7 bases. CDR3: CATNSDRHGELFF. The CDR3 nucleotides are TGTGCCACCAATTCGGACAGGCACGGGGAGCTGTTTTTT.

The gene calls are TRBV2 and TRBJ2-3; TRBD1 matches at 7 bases. This CDR3 is 12 amino acids long. Trimming at V came to 5 bases and at J to 4 bases, leaving 0 bases not matched to a gene. CDR1 and CDR2 (germline): SNHLY, FYNNEI. The CDR3 protein is CASSQGADTQYF. CDR3 coding DNA: TGTGCCAGCAGTCAGGGGGCAGATACGCAGTATTTT.